This T cell receptor (beta chain) was sequenced in a study of naive and memory T cell subsets (dated by TCRdb to 2016 to 2017). General notes on the study: Sorted naive and memory T cell subsets from peripheral blood were analyzed in the study using a UMI-based, open-source pipeline for TCR alpha and beta sequencing. Complete agreement was observed between the functional CMV T cell responses and the IgG serology results. RNA was DNase-treated and reverse transcribed with TCR constant-region primers, mostly using SuperScript III. The research as a whole found: A few larger clonotypes were present in naive repertoires, particularly the CD8 repertoires, and these clonotypes were possibly memory cells re-expressing CD45RA. In both CD4 and CD8 cells, going from naive through CM, EM and EMRA, the Gini index went up while Shannon and inverse Simpson diversity went down. After error correction, only a single occurrence was seen for over 95% of naive TCR sequences, so much steeper abundance distributions were produced than in memory subsets. A clonotype was defined as a single alpha or beta chain sequence rather than as a paired alpha/beta receptor. The repertoire findings for the naive and memory subsets could not be validated against a ground truth because none was available. RNA-based TCR counts may be influenced by expression changes linked to T cell activation and differentiation. TCR abundance followed a power law with an exponent that was different for naive and memory subsets but consistent across the three individuals.

Note on this clonotype: What this receptor recognizes is not known. Per-nucleotide qualities are absent, and no much larger clonotype sits a single base away.

From the second PCR step onward, the TCR alpha chain libraries and the TCR beta chain libraries were amplified separately. To determine each donor's CMV status, fresh PBMCs were stimulated overnight with CMV viral lysate, and IFNgamma production from CD4+ T cells was then assessed. Using Miltenyi beads, CD4 T cells were first positively selected, and CD8 T cells were then positively selected from the CD4-negative fraction. Cells stained for CD3, CD4, CD8, CD45RA, CD27 and a live/dead dye were sorted on a BD Aria II into four subsets by CD45RA and CD27. A few healthy volunteers provided blood, and the blood of each volunteer was split into CD4 and CD8 T cells and then into four differentiation subsets. Approximately 110 ml of peripheral blood was taken from each donor, and PBMC were separated by density-gradient centrifugation on Ficoll-Paque PLUS. Sorted cells were lysed in RLT buffer, and RNA was extracted with a Qiagen RNeasy kit and stored at -80°C.

Libraries were built with UMI-ligation and nested PCR. To cover both TRBC1 and TRBC2, the beta constant-region primer consisted of an equimolar mix of two oligonucleotides. The ligated cDNA went through four rounds of PCR with nested alpha and beta constant-region primers together with the SP2 primer. A single-stranded oligonucleotide containing the SP2 primer and a 12-nucleotide UMI was joined to the 3' end of the cDNA by T4 RNA ligase 1. Incubation of the ligation reaction lasted roughly 19-24 hours at 16 degrees C. PCR2 was typically run as a SYBR Green qPCR and stopped at a predetermined threshold to prevent over-amplification. All purifications after the first were performed with Agencourt AMPure XP magnetic beads. Libraries were quantified by Qubit and checked on a TapeStation, where a main peak was expected near 650 bp. Sequencing of the pooled libraries was done on an Illumina MiSeq using v2 2x251 paired-end kits, which typically yielded roughly 1-2.1 million reads per sample. Each sample library was pooled at 4 to 5 nM, and about 5-7% PhiX was included to improve cluster recognition. From the authors' description of their analysis: Using tag matching that tolerated one base-pair mismatch, Decombinator assigned V and J genes to FASTQ reads that had been processed by Demultiplexor. By using UMIs, Collapsinator corrected both sequencing errors and the frequency errors caused by PCR heterogeneity. CDR3Translator translated TCRs and extracted CDR3s from the conserved cysteine to the FGXG phenylalanine, flagging non-productive sequences. Repertoires were subsampled to equal numbers of UMI-defined TCRs before Gini, Shannon entropy and inverse Simpson indices were calculated. Within the linear range, a power law was fitted to clonotype abundance distributions using maximum likelihood. For one naive CD8 sample, the pipeline and MIGEC produced similar UMI counts, unique TCR numbers and clonal distributions. One analysis removed from the naive repertoire any naive TCRs that were also present in any memory subset from the same donor. A set of roughly 6,600 CMV-associated CDR3 sequences, compiled from VDJdb and a published dataset, was used to search the repertoires. TCRdb reworked the public reads: Q25 trimming with fastp, MiXCR clone assembly, productive beta chains retained. Under each unique CDR3 protein, matching rows form one entry showing the most common genes and DNA. TCRdb, not the original authors, processed these V and J calls. For this sample the table gives approximately 100,000 distinct CDR3 sequences, of which approximately 14% were detected only once. About 3% of the sample comes from the top ten.

The CDR3, from cysteine to phenylalanine, totals 14 residues. Of all the DNA, just the CDR3 is kept, 42 bases in frame from base 1. The CDR1 and CDR2 encoded by the germline V gene are LGHNA and YNFKEQ. Trimming takes 0 bases from V and 4 bases from J, and the germline ends sit 6 bases apart. The clonotype was recovered from a human donor in good health. The sequence is built from TRBV4-2 and TRBJ1-4; a tentative D call is TRBD1 (6 bases match). The sample was naive CD8+ T cells from blood. Read against the paper, the sample's cell subset or site label means: naive T cells, CD45RA high CD27+. The bases read TGTGCCAGCAGCCAAGACAGGGGTAATGAAAAACTGTTTTTT. This gives the protein CASSQDRGNEKLFF.